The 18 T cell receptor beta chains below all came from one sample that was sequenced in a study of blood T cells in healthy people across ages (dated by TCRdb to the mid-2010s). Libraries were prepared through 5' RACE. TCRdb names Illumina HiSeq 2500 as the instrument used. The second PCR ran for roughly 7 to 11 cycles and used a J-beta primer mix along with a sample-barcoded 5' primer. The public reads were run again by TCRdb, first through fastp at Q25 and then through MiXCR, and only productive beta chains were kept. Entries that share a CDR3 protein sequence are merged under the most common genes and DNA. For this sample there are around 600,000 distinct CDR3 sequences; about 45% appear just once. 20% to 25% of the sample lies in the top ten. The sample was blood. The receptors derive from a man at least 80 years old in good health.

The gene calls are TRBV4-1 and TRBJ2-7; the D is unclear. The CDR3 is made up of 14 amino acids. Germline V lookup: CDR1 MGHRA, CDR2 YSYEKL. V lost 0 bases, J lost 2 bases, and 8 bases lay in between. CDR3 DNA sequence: TGCGCCAGCAGCCAAGACCAACATCCCTACGAGCAGTACTTC. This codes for CASSQDQHPYEQYF.

As DNA, the CDR3 is TGTGCCAGCAGTGCCCTCGGGACAGCCAACACTGAAGCTTTCTTT. It yields the protein CASSALGTANTEAFF. J is TRBJ1-1 and V is TRBV25-1; 7 bases fit TRBD1. The CDR3 has 15 residues. Germline loops: CDR1 MGHDK, CDR2 SYGVNS. V lost 4 bases and J lost 2; bases outside the gene matches: 7.

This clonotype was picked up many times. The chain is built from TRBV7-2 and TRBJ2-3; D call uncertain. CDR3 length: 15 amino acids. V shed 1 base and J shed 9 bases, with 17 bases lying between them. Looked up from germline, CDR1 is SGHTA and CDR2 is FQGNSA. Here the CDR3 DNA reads TGTGCCAGCAGCTTAGGACGGTTGGGCACGGCCACGCAGTATTTT. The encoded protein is CASSLGRLGTATQYF.

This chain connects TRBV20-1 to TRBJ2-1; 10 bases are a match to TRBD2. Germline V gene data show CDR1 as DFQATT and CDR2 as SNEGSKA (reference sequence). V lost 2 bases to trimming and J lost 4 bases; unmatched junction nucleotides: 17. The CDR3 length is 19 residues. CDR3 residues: CSARHSGASGSGRYNEQFF. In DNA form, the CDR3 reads TGCAGTGCTAGACACTCAGGGGCTAGCGGGAGCGGACGGTACAATGAGCAGTTCTTC.

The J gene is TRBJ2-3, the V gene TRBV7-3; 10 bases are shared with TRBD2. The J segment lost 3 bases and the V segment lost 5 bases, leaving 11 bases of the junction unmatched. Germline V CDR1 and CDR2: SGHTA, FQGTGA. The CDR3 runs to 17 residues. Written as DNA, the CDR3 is TGTGCCAGCAGCCCTAGAGGGCAGCGGGAGGGGACAGATACGCAGTATTTT. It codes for CASSPRGQREGTDTQYF.

The CDR3 nucleotides are TGCAGTGCTAGTCCGACGGTCCAAGAGACCCAGTACTTC. Amino acids: CSASPTVQETQYF. The chain joins TRBV20-1 to TRBJ2-5; no clear D gene. Looked up from germline, CDR1 is DFQATT and CDR2 is SNEGSKA (reference sequence). V lost 3 bases and J lost 1, with 9 bases in between. The CDR3 covers 13 residues.

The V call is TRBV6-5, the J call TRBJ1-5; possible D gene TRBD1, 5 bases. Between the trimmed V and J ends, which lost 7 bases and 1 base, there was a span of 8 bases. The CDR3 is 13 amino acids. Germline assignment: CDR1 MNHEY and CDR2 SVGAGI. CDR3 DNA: TGTGCCAGCAATGGGGGGAGCAATCAGCCCCAGCATTTT. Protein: CASNGGSNQPQHF.

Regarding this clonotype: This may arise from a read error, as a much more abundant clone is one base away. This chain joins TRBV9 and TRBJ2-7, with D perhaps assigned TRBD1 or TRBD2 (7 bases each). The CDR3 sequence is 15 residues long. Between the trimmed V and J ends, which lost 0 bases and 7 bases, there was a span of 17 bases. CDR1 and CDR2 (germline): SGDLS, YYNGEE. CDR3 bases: TGTGCCAGCAGCGTAGCTCGACAGGGAGGGGGGGAGCAGTACTTC. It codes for CASSVARQGGGEQYF.

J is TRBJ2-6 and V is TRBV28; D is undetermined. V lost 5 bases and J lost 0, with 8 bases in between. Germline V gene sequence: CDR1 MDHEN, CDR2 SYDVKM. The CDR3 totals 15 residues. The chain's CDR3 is CASSQHTSGANVLTF. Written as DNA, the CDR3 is TGTGCCAGCAGTCAACACACCTCTGGGGCCAACGTCCTGACTTTC.

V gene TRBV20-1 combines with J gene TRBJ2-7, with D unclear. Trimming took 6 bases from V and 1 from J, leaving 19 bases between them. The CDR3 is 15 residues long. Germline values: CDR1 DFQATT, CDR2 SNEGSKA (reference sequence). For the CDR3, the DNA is TGCAGTGCCCCCTCAGGACGGACCTATTCCTACGAGCAGTACTTC. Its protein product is CSAPSGRTYSYEQYF.

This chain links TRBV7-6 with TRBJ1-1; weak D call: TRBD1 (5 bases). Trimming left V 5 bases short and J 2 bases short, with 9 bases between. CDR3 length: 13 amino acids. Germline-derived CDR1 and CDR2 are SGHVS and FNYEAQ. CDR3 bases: TGTGCCAGCAGCGACAGACCAAACACTGAAGCTTTCTTT. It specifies CASSDRPNTEAFF.

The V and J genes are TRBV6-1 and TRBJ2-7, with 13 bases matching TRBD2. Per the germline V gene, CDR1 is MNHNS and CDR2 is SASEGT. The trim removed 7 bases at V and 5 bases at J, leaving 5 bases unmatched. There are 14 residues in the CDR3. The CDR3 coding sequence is TGTGCCAGCACCGGGACTAGCGGGACACACGAGCAGTACTTC. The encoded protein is CASTGTSGTHEQYF.

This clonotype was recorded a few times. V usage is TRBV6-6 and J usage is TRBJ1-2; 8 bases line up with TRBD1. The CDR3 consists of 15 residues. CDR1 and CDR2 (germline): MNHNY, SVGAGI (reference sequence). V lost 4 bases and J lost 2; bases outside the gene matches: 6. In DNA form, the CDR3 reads TGTGCCAGCAGTTCGAACAGGGGGACGAACTATGGCTACACCTTC. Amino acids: CASSSNRGTNYGYTF.

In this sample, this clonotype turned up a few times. Here the CDR3 DNA reads TGTGCCAGCAGCTTTAGAGCGGTCGGGGGCAGGGGGAATTCACCCCTCCACTTT. This sequence encodes CASSFRAVGGRGNSPLHF. The chain uses TRBV7-8 and TRBJ1-6; 7 bases align to TRBD1. The CDR3 totals 18 residues. V shed 3 bases and J 7 bases; nucleotides not matched to a gene: 15. The germline V gene encodes CDR1 SGHVS and CDR2 FQNEAQ.

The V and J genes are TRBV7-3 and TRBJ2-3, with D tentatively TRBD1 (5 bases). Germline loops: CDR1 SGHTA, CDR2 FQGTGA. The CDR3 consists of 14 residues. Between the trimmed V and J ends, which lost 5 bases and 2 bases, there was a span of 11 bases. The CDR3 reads CASSTGQNTDTQYF. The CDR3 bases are TGTGCCAGCAGCACTGGACAAAACACAGATACGCAGTATTTT.

CDR3 bases: TGCAGTGCTAGTACCACGGGGGCTGGGAAAGGGGAGCTGTTTTTT. Residues: CSASTTGAGKGELFF. The rearrangement joins TRBV20-1 to TRBJ2-2, with D perhaps assigned TRBD1 or TRBD2 (6 bases each). The CDR3 length is 15 residues. Per the germline V gene, CDR1 is DFQATT and CDR2 is SNEGSKA (reference sequence). V shed 3 bases and J shed 8 bases, with 19 bases lying between them.

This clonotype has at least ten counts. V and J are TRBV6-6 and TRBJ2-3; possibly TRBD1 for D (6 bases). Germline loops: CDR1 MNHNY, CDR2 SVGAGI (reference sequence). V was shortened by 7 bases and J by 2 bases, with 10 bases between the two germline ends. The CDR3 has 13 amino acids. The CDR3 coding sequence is TGTGCCAGCACCCAGGGGCTCACAGATACGCAGTATTTT. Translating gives CASTQGLTDTQYF.

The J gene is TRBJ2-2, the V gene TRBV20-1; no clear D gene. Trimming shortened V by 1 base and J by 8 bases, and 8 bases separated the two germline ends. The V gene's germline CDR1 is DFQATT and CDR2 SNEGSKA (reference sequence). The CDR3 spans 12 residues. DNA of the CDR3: TGCAGTGCTAGAGGCTCGGCTGGGGAGCTGTTTTTT. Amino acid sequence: CSARGSAGELFF.